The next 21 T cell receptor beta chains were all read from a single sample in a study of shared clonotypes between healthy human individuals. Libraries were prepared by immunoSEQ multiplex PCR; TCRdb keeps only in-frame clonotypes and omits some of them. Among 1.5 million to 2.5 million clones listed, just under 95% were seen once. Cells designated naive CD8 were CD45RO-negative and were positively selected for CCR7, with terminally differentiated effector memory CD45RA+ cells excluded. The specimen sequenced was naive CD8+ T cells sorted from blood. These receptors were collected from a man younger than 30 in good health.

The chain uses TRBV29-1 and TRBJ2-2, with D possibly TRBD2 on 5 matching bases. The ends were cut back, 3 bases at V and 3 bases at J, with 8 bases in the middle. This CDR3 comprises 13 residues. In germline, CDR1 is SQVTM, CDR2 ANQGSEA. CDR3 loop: CSVDQEDTGELFF. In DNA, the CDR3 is TGCAGCGTTGATCAGGAGGACACCGGGGAGCTGTTTTTT.

The CDR3 loop reads CASSVETQETQYF. DNA of the CDR3: TGTGCCAGCAGCGTAGAGACCCAAGAGACCCAGTACTTC. V usage is TRBV9 and J usage is TRBJ2-5; D gene unclear. Germline loops: CDR1 SGDLS, CDR2 YYNGEE. V was clipped by 0 bases and J by 1 base, with 4 bases between them. The CDR3 is 13 amino acids.

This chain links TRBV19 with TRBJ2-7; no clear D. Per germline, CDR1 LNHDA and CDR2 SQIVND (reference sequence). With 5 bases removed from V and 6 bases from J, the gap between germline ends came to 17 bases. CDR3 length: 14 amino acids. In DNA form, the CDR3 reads TGTGCCAGTAGTGTTTTCGGCTCTGCCAGCGAGCAGTACTTC. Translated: CASSVFGSASEQYF.

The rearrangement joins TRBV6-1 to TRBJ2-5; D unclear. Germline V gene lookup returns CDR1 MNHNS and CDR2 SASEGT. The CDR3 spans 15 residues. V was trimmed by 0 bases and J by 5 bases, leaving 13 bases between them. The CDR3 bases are TGTGCCAGCAGTGAAGCTCCCGCTCAGAAGGAGACCCAGTACTTC. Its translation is CASSEAPAQKETQYF.

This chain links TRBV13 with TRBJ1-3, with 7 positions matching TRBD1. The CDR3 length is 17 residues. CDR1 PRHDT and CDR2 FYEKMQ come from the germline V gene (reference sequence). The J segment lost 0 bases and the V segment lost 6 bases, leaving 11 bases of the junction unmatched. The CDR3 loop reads CASRDRDRDYSGNTIYF. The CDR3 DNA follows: TGTGCCAGCAGAGATCGTGACAGGGACTACTCTGGAAACACCATATATTTT.

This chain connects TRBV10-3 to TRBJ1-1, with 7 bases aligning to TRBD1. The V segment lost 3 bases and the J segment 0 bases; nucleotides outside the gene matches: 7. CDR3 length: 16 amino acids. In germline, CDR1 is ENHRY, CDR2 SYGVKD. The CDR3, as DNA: TGTGCCATCAGTGACCGACAGGGCGCAATGAACACTGAAGCTTTCTTT. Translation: CAISDRQGAMNTEAFF.

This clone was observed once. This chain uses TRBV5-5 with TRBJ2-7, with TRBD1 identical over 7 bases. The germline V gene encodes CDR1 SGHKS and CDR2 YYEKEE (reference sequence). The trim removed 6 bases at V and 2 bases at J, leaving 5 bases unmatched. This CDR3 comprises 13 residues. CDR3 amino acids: CASNFGTAYEQYF. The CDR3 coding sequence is TGTGCCAGCAACTTTGGGACAGCCTACGAGCAGTACTTC.

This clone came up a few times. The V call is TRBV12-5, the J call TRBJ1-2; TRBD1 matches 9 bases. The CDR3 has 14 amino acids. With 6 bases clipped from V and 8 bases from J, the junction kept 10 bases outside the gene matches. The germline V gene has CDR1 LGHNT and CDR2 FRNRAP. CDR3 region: CASGKGQGRAGYTF. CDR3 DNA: TGTGCTAGTGGGAAGGGACAGGGCCGGGCAGGCTACACCTTC.

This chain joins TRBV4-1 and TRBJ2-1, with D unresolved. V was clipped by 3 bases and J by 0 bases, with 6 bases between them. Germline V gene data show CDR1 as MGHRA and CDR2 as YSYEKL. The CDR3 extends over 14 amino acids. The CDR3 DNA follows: TGCGCCAGCAGCCAGGGTACCTCCTACAATGAGCAGTTCTTC. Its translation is CASSQGTSYNEQFF.

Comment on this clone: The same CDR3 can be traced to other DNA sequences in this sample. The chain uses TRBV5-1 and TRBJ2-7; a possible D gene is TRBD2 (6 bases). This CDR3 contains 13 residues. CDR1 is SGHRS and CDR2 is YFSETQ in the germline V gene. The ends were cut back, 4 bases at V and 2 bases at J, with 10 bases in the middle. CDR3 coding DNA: TGCGCCAGCAGCCCCACGGGGGCCTACGAGCAGTACTTC. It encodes CASSPTGAYEQYF.

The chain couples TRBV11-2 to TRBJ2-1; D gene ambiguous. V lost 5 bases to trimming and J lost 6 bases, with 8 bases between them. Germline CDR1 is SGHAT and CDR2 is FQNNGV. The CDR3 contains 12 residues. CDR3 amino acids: CASSKLGNEQFF. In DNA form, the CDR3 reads TGTGCCAGCAGCAAGCTGGGCAATGAGCAGTTCTTC.

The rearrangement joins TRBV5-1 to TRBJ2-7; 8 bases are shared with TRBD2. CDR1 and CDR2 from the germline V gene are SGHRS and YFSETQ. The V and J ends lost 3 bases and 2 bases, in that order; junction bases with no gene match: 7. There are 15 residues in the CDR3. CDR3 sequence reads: CASSWGAGATYEQYF. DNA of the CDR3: TGCGCCAGCAGCTGGGGAGCGGGGGCCACCTACGAGCAGTACTTC.

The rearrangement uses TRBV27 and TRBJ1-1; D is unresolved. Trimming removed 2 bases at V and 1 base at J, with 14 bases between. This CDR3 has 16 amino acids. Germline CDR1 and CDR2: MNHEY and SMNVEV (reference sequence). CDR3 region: CASSLEPSFTNTEAFF. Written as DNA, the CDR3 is TGTGCCAGCAGTTTAGAACCGAGCTTCACGAACACTGAAGCTTTCTTT.

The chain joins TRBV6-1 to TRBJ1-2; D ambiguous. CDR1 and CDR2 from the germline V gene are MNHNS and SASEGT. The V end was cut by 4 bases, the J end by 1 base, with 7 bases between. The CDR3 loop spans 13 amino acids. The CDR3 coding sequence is TGTGCCAGCAGTGCTTACCTTAACTATGGCTACACCTTC. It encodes CASSAYLNYGYTF.

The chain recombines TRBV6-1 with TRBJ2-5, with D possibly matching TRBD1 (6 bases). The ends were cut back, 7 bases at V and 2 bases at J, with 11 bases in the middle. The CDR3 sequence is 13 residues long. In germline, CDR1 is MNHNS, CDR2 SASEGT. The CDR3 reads CASKGHLQETQYF. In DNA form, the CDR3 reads TGTGCCAGCAAGGGACACCTTCAAGAGACCCAGTACTTC.

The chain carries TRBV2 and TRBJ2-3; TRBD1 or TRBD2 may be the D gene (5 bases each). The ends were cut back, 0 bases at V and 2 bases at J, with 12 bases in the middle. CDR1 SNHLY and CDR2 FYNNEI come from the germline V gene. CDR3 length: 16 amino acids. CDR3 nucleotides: TGTGCCAGCAGTGAAGCGAGGGGTGGAGACACAGATACGCAGTATTTT. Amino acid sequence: CASSEARGGDTDTQYF.

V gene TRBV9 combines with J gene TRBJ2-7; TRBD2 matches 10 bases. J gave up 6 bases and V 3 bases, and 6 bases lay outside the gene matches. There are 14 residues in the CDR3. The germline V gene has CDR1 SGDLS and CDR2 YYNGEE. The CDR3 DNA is TGTGCCAGCAGCGGGCCAGCGGGAGGGCTCGAGCAGTACTTC. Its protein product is CASSGPAGGLEQYF. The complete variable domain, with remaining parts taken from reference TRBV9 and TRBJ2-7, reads DSGVTQTPKHLITATGQRVTLRCSPRSGDLSVYWYQQSLDQGLQFLIQYYNGEERAKGNILERFSAQQFPDLHSELNLSSLELGDSALYFCASSGPAGGLEQYFGPGTRLTVT.

The CDR3: CASSFWTGPNEQFF. Here the CDR3 DNA reads TGCGCCAGCAGCTTTTGGACAGGGCCCAATGAGCAGTTCTTC. The V call is TRBV5-1, the J call TRBJ2-1, with 8 bases that match TRBD1. CDR1 and CDR2 from the germline V gene are SGHRS and YFSETQ. The CDR3 covers 14 residues. Trimming took 2 bases from V and 6 from J; bases not matched to a gene: 4.

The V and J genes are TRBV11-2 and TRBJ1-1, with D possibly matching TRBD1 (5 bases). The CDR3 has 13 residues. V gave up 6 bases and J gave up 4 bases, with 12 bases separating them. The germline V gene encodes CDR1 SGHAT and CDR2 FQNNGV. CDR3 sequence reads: CASSLRGPTEAFF. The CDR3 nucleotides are TGTGCCAGCAGTCTAAGGGGTCCCACTGAAGCTTTCTTT.

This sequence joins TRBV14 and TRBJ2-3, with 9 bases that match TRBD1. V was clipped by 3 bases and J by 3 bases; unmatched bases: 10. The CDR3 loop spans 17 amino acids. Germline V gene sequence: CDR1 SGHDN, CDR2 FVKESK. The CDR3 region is CASSHLRDREGTDTQYF. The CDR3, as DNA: TGTGCCAGCAGCCACCTCCGGGACAGGGAAGGGACAGATACGCAGTATTTT.

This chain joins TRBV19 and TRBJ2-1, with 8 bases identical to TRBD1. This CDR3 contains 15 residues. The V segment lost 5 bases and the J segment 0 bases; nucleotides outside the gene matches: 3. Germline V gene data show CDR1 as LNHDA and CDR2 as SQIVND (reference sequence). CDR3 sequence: CASSATGVSYNEQFF. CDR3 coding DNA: TGTGCCAGTAGTGCGACAGGGGTCTCCTACAATGAGCAGTTCTTC.